This T cell receptor (beta chain) originates from a study of cytomegalovirus exposure and HLA in healthy donors. Study observations and caveats: Listed as cytomegalovirus-associated were 150 or so TCR beta chains. The classifier reportedly diagnosed cytomegalovirus status with high sensitivity and specificity.

Germline values: CDR1 MNHNS, CDR2 SASEGT. This CDR3 region has 17 residues. V lost 4 bases to trimming and J lost 2 bases, with 21 bases between them. The PCR used 60 Vbeta and 13 Jbeta primers. Using immunoSEQ multiplex PCR, the repertoire was profiled, and TCRdb retains in-frame clones only, with some absent. The sample consists of under 130,000 clones, around 75% of them appearing once. About this clone itself: Its antigen is unidentified.

Input material: PBMCs. The chain has TRBV6-1 and TRBJ2-7; tentative D call: TRBD2 (7 bases). The sequence was collected from a man aged 25-45 years in good health and CMV-seronegative. The CDR3, as DNA: TGTGCCAGCAGTGGGAACCCAATGGGGGGGGCGACCTACGAGCAGTACTTC. It specifies CASSGNPMGGATYEQYF.